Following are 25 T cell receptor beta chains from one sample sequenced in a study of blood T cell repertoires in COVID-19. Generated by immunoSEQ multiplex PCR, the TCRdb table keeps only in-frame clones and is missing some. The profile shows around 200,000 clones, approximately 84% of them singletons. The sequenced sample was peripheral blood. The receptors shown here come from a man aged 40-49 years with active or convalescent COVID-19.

The chain's CDR3 is CASSLDMTNTGELFF. The CDR3 DNA sequence: TGCGCCAGCAGCTTGGACATGACGAACACCGGGGAGCTGTTTTTT. The genes are TRBV10-1 and TRBJ2-2; a weak D match, TRBD1 (5 bases). The CDR3 totals 15 residues. Per germline, CDR1 WNHNN and CDR2 SYGVQD (reference sequence). With 6 bases removed from V and 0 bases from J, the gap between germline ends came to 11 bases.

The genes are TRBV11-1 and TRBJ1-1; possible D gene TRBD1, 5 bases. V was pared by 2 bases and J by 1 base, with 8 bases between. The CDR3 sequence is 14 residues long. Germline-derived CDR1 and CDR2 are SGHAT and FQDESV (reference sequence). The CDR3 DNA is TGTGCCAGCAGCTTACATACAGGGAACACTGAAGCTTTCTTT. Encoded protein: CASSLHTGNTEAFF.

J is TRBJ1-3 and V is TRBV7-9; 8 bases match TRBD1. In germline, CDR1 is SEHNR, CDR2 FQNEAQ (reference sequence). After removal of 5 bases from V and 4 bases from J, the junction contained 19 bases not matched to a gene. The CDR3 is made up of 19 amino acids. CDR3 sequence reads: CASSPLSGDRLQSGNTIYF. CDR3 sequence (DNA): TGTGCCAGCAGCCCCCTGTCGGGGGACAGGCTTCAGTCAGGAAACACCATATATTTT.

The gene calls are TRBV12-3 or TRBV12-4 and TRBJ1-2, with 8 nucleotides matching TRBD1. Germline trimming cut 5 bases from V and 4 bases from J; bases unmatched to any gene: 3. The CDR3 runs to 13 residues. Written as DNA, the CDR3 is TGTGCCAGCAGTCCAGGGGGCAGCTATGGCTACACCTTC. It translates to CASSPGGSYGYTF.

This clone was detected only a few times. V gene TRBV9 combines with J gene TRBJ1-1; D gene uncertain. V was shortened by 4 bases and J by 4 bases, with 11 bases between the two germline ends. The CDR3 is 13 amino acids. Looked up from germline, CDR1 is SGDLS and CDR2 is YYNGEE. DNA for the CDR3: TGTGCCAGCAGCTTTACCTCGGTCACTGAAGCTTTCTTT. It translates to CASSFTSVTEAFF.

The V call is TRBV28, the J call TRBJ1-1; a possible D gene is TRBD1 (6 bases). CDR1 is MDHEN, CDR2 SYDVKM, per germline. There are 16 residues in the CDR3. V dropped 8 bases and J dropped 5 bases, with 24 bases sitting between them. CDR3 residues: CASGPATATGRTEAFF. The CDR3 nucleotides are TGTGCCAGCGGTCCAGCAACGGCAACAGGGAGAACTGAAGCTTTCTTT.

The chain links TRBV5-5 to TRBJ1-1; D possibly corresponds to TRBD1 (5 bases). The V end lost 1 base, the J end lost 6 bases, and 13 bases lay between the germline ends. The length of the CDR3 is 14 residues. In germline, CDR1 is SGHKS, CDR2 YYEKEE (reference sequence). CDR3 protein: CASSLTGRAAEAFF. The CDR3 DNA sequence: TGTGCCAGCAGCTTGACCGGCAGGGCGGCTGAAGCTTTCTTT.

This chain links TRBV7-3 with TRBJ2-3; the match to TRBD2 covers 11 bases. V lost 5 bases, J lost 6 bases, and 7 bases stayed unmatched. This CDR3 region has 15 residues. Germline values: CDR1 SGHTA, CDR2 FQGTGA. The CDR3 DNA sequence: TGTGCCAGCAGCGCTCGACTAGCGGGGTTTGATACGCAGTATTTT. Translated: CASSARLAGFDTQYF.

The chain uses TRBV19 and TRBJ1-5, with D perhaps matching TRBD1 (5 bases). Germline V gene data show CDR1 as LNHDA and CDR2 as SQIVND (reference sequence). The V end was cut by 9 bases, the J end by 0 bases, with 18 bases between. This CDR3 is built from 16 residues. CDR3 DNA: TGTGCCAGCAGCGTAGGGGCTGTATATAGCAATCAGCCCCAGCATTTT. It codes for CASSVGAVYSNQPQHF.

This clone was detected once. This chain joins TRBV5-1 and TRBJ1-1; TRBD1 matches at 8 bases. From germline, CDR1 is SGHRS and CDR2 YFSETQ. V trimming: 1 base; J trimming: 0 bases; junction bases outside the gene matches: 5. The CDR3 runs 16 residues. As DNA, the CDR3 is TGCGCCAGCAGCTTGCTGGCGACAGGGGTGAACACTGAAGCTTTCTTT. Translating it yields CASSLLATGVNTEAFF. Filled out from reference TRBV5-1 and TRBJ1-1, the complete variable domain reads KAGVTQTPRYLIKTRGQQVTLSCSPISGHRSVSWYQQTPGQGLQFLFEYFSETQRNKGNFPGRFSGRQFSNSRSEMNVSTLELGDSALYLCASSLLATGVNTEAFFGQGTRLTVV.

The CDR3 DNA reads TGTGCCAGCAGCTTAGGCCAGGCCGGGGAGCTGTTTTTT. Protein: CASSLGQAGELFF. This chain uses TRBV7-2 with TRBJ2-2, with D unclear. The CDR3 runs 13 residues. V was trimmed by 1 base and J by 6 bases, leaving 6 bases between them. CDR1 SGHTA and CDR2 FQGNSA come from the germline V gene.

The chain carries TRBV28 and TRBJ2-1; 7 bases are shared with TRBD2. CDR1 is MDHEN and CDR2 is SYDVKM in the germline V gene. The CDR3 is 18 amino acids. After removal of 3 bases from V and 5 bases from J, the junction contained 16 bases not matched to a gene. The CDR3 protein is CASSFGPLASGKNNEQFF. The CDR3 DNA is TGTGCCAGCAGTTTCGGTCCCCTGGCCAGCGGGAAGAACAATGAGCAGTTCTTC.

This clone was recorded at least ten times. The DNA for the CDR3 is TGTGCCAGCAGTTCCCGGACGGGGAGGAATCAGCCCCAGCATTTT. Protein sequence: CASSSRTGRNQPQHF. This chain links TRBV27 with TRBJ1-5; D remains unclear. This CDR3 comprises 15 residues. Germline CDR1 reads MNHEY; CDR2 reads SMNVEV (reference sequence). V gave up 4 bases and J gave up 4 bases, with 14 bases separating them.

The CDR3 coding sequence is TGTGCCAGCATAGGACTCCTCACGATGAGCTCCTACAATGAGCAGTTCTTC. As protein: CASIGLLTMSSYNEQFF. The gene calls are TRBV5-8 and TRBJ2-1; tentatively, D is TRBD2 (5 bases). In germline, CDR1 is SGHTS, CDR2 YDEGEE. V lost 6 bases, J lost 0 bases, and 19 bases lay in between. The CDR3 totals 17 residues.

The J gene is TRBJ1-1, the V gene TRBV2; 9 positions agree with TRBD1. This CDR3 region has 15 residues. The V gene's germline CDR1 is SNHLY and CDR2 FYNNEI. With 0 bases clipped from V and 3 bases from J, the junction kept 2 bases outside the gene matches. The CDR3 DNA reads TGTGCCAGCAGTGAAGCACAGGGGGCACACACTGAAGCTTTCTTT. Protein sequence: CASSEAQGAHTEAFF.

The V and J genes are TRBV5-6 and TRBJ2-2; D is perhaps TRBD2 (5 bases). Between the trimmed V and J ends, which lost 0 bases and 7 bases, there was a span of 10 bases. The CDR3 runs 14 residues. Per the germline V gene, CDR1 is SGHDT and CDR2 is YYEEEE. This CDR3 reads CASSLGESFGELFF. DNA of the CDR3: TGTGCCAGCAGCTTGGGGGAGAGTTTCGGGGAGCTGTTTTTT.

CDR3 sequence (DNA): TGTGCCATCAGTGAGCCAAGGACAGGAAACACTGAAGCTTTCTTT. It specifies CAISEPRTGNTEAFF. The J gene is TRBJ1-1, the V gene TRBV10-3, with 7 bases fitting TRBD1. CDR3 length equals 15 residues. V was pared by 2 bases and J by 2 bases, with 5 bases of the junction left unmatched. From germline, CDR1 is ENHRY and CDR2 SYGVKD.

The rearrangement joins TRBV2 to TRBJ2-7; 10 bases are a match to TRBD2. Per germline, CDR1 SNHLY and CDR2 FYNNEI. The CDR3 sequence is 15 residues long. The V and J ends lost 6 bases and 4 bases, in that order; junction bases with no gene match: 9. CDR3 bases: TGTGCCAGCAGCCCCACTAGCGGGAATTGGTACGAGCAGTACTTC. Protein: CASSPTSGNWYEQYF.

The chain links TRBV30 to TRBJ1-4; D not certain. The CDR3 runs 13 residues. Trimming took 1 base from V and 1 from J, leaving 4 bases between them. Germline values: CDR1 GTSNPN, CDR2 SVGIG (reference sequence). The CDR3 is CAWSGRTNEKLFF. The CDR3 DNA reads TGTGCCTGGAGTGGCAGAACTAATGAAAAACTGTTTTTT.

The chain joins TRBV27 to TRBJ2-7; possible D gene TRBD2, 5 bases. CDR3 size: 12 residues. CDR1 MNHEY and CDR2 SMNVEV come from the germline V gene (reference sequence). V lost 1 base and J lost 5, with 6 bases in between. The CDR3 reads CASSLYGDEQYF. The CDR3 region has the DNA TGTGCCAGCAGTTTATACGGGGACGAGCAGTACTTC.

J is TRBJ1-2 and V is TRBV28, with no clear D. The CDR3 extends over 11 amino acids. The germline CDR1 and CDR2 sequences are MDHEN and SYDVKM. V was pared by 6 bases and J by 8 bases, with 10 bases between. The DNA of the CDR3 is TGTGCCAGCAGAACGACGGAGGGCTACACCTTC. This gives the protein CASRTTEGYTF.

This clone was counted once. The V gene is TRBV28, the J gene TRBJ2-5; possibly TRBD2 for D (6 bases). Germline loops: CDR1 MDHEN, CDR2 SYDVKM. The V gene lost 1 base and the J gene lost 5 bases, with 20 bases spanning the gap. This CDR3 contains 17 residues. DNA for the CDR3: TGTGCCAGCAGTTTATCAGGGCGGGGTATCGGGTCGGAGACCCAGTACTTC. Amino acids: CASSLSGRGIGSETQYF.

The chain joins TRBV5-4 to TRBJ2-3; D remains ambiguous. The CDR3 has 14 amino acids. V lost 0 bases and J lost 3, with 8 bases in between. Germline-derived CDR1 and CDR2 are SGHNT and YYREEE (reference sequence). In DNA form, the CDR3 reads TGTGCCAGCAGCTTGGATGCGGATACAGATACGCAGTATTTT. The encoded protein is CASSLDADTDTQYF.

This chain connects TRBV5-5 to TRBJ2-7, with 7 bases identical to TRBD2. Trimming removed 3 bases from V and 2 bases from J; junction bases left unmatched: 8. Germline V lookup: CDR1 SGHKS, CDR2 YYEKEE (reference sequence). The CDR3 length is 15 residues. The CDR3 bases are TGTGCCAGCAGCTCCGCCGTCCGGGAGGCCTACGAGCAGTACTTC. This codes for CASSSAVREAYEQYF.

This chain's CDR3 is CASSEYYRGYEKLFF. DNA for the CDR3: TGTGCCAGCAGTGAATATTACAGGGGTTATGAAAAACTGTTTTTT. The chain combines TRBV25-1 with TRBJ1-4; 7 nucleotides align to TRBD1. CDR3 length equals 15 residues. Germline CDR1 reads MGHDK; CDR2 reads SYGVNS. V trimming: 0 bases; J trimming: 6 bases; junction bases outside the gene matches: 4.